The source of this TCR beta chain is a study of T cells in localized non-small cell lung cancer. Study-wide results and caveats: A median of 57 of the top 100 tumor clones appeared in adjacent lung, which was paired and uninvolved. Longer overall survival was associated with a higher density of T cells in the blood. Tumor samples were not multi-region, leaving intratumor heterogeneity unexcluded.

The table came from immunoSEQ multiplex PCR; TCRdb's copy has only in-frame clones and leaves some out. The repertoire holds tens of thousands of clones, with approximately 81% as singletons. In the case of this clone: Antigen specificity is unknown.

V lost 3 bases to trimming and J lost 3 bases, with 5 bases between them. The germline gives CDR1 MNHEY, CDR2 SMNVEV (reference sequence). The length of the CDR3 is 13 residues. The gene calls are TRBV27 and TRBJ2-2; no definite D call. Specimen: peripheral blood, collected before any cancer treatment. This sequence originates from a man between 35 and 75 years old with stage III squamous cell lung carcinoma. This CDR3 reads CASSFGDTGELFF. The CDR3, as DNA: TGTGCCAGCAGTTTTGGGGACACCGGGGAGCTGTTTTTT.